This T cell receptor (beta chain) derives from a study of T cell responses to AZD1222 COVID-19 vaccine. In germline, CDR1 is SGHTA, CDR2 FQGNSA. Trimming pared 1 base from V and 4 bases from J, leaving 7 bases between. The length of the CDR3 is 13 residues. This clone was picked up one time. Sequenced by immunoSEQ multiplex PCR; TCRdb stores in-frame clones only, minus some. The sample has around 170,000 clones, 90% seen once. This chain joins TRBV7-2 and TRBJ1-2, with D hard to call. The sequence came from an adult in good health. The sequencing here drew on peripheral blood, taken on day 0 of AZD1222 vaccination. The CDR3 bases are TGTGCCAGCAGCTTAGGCTATTTCTATGGCTACACCTTC. It yields the protein CASSLGYFYGYTF.